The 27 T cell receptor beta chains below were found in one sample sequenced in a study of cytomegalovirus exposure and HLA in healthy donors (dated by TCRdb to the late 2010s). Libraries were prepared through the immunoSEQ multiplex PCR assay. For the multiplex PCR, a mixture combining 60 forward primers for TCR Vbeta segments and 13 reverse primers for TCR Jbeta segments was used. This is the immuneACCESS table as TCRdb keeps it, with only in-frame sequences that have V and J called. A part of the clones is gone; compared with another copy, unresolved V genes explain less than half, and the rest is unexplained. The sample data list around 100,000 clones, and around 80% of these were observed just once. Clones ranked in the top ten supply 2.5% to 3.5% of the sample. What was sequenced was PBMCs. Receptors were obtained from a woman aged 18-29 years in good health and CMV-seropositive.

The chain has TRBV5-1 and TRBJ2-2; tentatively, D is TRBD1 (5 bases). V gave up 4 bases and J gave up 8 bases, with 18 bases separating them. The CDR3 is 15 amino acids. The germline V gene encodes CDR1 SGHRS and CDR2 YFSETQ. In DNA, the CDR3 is TGCGCCAGCAGCAAGGGGCCCCCACCCATGGGGGAGCTGTTTTTT. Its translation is CASSKGPPPMGELFF. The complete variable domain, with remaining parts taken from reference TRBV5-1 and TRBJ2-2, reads KAGVTQTPRYLIKTRGQQVTLSCSPISGHRSVSWYQQTPGQGLQFLFEYFSETQRNKGNFPGRFSGRQFSNSRSEMNVSTLELGDSALYLCASSKGPPPMGELFFGEGSRLTVL.

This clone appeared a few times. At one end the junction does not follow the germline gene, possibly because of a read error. This CDR3 is CANSLELDRGLANEKLFF. The DNA of the CDR3 is TGTGCCAACAGCTTAGAACTGGACAGGGGGCTGGCTAATGAAAAACTGTTTTTT. The chain carries TRBV7-2 and TRBJ1-4, with TRBD1 identical over 11 bases. The length of the CDR3 is 18 residues. CDR1 is SGHTA and CDR2 is FQGNSA in the germline V gene.

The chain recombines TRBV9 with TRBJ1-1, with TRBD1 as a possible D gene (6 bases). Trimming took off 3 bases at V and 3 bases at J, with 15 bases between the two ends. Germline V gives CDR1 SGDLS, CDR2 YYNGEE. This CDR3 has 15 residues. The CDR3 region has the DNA TGTGCCAGCAGCGCTTTTACAGGGATGGACACTGAAGCTTTCTTT. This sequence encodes CASSAFTGMDTEAFF.

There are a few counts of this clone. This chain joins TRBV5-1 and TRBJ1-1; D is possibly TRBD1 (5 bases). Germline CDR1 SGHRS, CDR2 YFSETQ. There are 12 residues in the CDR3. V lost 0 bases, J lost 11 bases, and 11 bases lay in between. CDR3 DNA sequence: TGCGCCAGCAGCTTGGCCGGGGGAGAGGCTTTCTTT. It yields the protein CASSLAGGEAFF.

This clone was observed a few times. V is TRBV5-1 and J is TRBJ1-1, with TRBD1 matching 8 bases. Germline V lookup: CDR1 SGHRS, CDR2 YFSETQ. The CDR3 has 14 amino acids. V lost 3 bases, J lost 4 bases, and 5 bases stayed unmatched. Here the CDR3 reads CASSYGTGSTEAFF. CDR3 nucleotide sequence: TGCGCCAGCAGCTACGGGACAGGCAGCACTGAAGCTTTCTTT.

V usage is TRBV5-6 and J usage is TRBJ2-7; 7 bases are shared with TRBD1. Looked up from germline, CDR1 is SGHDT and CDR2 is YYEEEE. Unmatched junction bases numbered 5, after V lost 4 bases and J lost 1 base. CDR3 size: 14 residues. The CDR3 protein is CASSQDRRSYEQYF. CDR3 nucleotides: TGTGCCAGCAGCCAGGACAGGCGGTCCTACGAGCAGTACTTC.

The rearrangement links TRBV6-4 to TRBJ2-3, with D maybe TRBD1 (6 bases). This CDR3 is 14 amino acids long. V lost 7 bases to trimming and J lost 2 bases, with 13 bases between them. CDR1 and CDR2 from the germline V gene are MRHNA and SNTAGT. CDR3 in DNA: TGTGCCAGCAAGAAGGACAGTCACACAGATACGCAGTATTTT. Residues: CASKKDSHTDTQYF.

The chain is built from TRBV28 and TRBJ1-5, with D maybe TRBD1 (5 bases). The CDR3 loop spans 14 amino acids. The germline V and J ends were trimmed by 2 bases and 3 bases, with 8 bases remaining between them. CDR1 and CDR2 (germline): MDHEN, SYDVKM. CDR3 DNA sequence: TGTGCCAGCAGTTTACGACAGCCCAATCAGCCCCAGCATTTT. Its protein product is CASSLRQPNQPQHF.

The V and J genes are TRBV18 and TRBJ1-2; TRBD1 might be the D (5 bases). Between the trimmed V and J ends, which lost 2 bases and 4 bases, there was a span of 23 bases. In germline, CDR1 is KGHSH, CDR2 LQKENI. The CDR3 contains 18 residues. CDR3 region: CASSPGTDSPLSFYGYTF. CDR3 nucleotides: TGTGCCAGCTCACCAGGTACTGACAGCCCGCTTTCATTCTATGGCTACACCTTC.

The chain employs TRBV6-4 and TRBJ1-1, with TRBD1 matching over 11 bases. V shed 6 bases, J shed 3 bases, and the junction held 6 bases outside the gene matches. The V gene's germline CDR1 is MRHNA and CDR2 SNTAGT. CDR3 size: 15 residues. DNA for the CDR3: TGTGCCAGCAGCAGGACAGGGGGCGAGGACACTGAAGCTTTCTTT. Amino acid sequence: CASSRTGGEDTEAFF.

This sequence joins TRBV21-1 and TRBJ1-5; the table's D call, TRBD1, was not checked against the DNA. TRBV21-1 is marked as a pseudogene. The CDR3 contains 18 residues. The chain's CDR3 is CASSKVTRGRGAHQPQHF. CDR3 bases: TGTGCCAGCAGCAAAGTTACCAGGGGGCGCGGAGCACATCAGCCCCAGCATTTT.

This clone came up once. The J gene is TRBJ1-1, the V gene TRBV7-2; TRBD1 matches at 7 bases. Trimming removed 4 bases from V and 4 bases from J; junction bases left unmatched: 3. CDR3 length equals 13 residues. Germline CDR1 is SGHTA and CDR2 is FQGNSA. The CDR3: CASSSYRGTEAFF. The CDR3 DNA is TGTGCCAGCAGCTCATACAGGGGCACTGAAGCTTTCTTT.

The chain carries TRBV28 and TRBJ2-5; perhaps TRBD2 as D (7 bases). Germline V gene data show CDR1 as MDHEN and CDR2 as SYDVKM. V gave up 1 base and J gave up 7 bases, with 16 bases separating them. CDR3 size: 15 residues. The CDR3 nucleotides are TGTGCCAGCAGTTTATCGGGGGGCGCATGGGGGACCCAGTACTTC. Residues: CASSLSGGAWGTQYF. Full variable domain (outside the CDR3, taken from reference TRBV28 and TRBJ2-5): DVKVTQSSRYLVKRTGEKVFLECVQDMDHENMFWYRQDPGLGLRLIYFSYDVKMKEKGDIPEGYSVSREKKERFSLILESASTNQTSMYLCASSLSGGAWGTQYFGPGTRLLVL.

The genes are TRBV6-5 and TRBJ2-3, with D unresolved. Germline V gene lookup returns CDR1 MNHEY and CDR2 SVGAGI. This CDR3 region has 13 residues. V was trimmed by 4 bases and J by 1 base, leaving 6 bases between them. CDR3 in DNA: TGTGCCAGCAGTTTCCCAGGCACAGATACGCAGTATTTT. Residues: CASSFPGTDTQYF.

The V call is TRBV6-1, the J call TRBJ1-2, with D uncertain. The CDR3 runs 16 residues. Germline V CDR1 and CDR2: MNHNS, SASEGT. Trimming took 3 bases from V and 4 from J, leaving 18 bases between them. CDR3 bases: TGTGCCAGCAGTGACGAAGTCTCCGGGGAGCTCTATGGCTACACCTTC. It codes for CASSDEVSGELYGYTF.

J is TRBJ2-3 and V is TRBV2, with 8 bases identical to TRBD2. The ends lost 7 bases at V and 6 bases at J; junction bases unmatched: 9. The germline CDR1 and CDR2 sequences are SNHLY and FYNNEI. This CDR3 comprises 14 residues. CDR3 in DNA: TGTGCCAGCAACAGCGGGAGAGGCTTCGATACGCAGTATTTT. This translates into CASNSGRGFDTQYF. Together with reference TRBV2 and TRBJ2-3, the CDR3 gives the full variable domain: EPEVTQTPSHQVTQMGQEVILRCVPISNHLYFYWYRQILGQKVEFLVSFYNNEISEKSEIFDDQFSVERPDGSNFTLKIRSTKLEDSAMYFCASNSGRGFDTQYFGPGTRLTVL.

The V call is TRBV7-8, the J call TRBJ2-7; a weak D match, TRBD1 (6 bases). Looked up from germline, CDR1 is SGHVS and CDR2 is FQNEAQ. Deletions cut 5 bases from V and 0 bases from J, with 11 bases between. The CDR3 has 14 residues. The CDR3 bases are TGTGCCAGCAGCGAGGACAGTTTCTCCTACGAGCAGTACTTC. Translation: CASSEDSFSYEQYF.

The CDR3 region has the DNA TGTGCCAGCAGCCCCTGGGTAGCGAAGAACACCGGGGAGCTGTTTTTT. This sequence encodes CASSPWVAKNTGELFF. V usage is TRBV25-1 and J usage is TRBJ2-2; maybe TRBD2 (5 bases). CDR3 size: 16 residues. V was pared by 6 bases and J by 1 base, with 15 bases between. The germline V gene has CDR1 MGHDK and CDR2 SYGVNS.

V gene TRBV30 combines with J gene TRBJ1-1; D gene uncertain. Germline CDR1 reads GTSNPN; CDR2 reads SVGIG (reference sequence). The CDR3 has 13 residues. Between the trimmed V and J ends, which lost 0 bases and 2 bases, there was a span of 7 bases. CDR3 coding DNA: TGTGCCTGGAGTGTAACAGATAACACTGAAGCTTTCTTT. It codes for CAWSVTDNTEAFF.

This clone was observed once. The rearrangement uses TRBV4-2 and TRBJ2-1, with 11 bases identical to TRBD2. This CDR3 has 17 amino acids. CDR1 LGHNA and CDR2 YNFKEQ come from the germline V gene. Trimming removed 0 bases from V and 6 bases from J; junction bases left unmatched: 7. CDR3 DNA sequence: TGTGCCAGCAGCCAAGACCTTAGCGGGAGGGTCCCCAATGAGCAGTTCTTC. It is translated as CASSQDLSGRVPNEQFF.

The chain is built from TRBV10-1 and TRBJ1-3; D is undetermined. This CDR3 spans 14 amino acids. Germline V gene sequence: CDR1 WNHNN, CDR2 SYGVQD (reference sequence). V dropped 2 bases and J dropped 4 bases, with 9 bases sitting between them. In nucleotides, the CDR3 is TGCGCCAGCAGTGAGGGCCACCTCGGAAACACCATATATTTT. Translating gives CASSEGHLGNTIYF.

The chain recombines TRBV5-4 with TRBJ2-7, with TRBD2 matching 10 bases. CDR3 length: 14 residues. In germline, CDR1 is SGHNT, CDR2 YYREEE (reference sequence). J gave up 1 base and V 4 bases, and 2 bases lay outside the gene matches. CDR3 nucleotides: TGTGCCAGCAGCATAGCGGGAGGTTCCTACGAGCAGTACTTC. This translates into CASSIAGGSYEQYF.

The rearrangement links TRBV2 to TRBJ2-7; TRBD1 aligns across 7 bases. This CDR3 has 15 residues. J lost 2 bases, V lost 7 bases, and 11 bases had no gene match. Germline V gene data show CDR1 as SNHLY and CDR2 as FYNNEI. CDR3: CASKGSSQGPYEQYF. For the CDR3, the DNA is TGTGCCAGCAAAGGCTCGTCACAGGGGCCCTACGAGCAGTACTTC.

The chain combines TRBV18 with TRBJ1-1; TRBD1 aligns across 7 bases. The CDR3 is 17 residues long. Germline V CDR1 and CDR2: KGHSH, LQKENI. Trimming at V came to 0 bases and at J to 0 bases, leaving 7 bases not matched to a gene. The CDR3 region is CASSPPGSTGLNTEAFF. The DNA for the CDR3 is TGTGCCAGCTCACCACCGGGGTCGACAGGGTTGAACACTGAAGCTTTCTTT.

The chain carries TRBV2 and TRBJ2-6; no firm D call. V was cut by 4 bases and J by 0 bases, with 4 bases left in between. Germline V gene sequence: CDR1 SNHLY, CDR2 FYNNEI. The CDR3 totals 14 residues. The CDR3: CASSVLSGANVLTF. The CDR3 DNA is TGTGCCAGCAGTGTACTCTCTGGGGCCAACGTCCTGACTTTC.

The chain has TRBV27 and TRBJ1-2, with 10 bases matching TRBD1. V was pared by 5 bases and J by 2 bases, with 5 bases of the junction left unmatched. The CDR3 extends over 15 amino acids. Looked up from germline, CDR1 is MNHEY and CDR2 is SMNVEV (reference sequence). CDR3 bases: TGTGCCAGCAGTCTGGGGACAGGGGTCAACTATGGCTACACCTTC. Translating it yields CASSLGTGVNYGYTF.

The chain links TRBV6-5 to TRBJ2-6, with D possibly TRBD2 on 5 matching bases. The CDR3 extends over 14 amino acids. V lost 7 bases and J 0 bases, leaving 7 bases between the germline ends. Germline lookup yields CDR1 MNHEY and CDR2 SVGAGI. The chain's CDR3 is CASTRGSGANVLTF. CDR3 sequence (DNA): TGTGCCAGCACCCGGGGCTCTGGGGCCAACGTCCTGACTTTC.